This T cell receptor (beta chain) was sequenced during a study of T cells after yellow fever vaccination. TCRdb called the 5' RACE reads again in MiXCR, with one record for every CDR3 protein. The sample lists approximately 85,000 distinct CDR3 sequences; roughly 14% were seen once. This clonotype was seen a few times. The CDR3 is made up of 14 amino acids. CDR1 SGHRS and CDR2 YFSETQ come from the germline V gene. The V and J ends lost 1 base and 0 bases respectively, with 4 bases between them. Sequenced here: CD8+ T cells not binding an NS4B(214-222) dextramer, sorted from PBMCs, sampled 21 days after the first yellow fever vaccination. The TCR originated in a man between 18 and 29 years old who received the YFV17D yellow fever vaccine. The V call is TRBV5-1, the J call TRBJ1-4, with no clear D. CDR3 sequence: CASSLRPTNEKLFF. The CDR3 DNA reads TGCGCCAGCAGCTTGAGGCCAACTAATGAAAAACTGTTTTTT. Using reference TRBV5-1 and TRBJ1-4 for the parts outside the CDR3, the full variable domain is KAGVTQTPRYLIKTRGQQVTLSCSPISGHRSVSWYQQTPGQGLQFLFEYFSETQRNKGNFPGRFSGRQFSNSRSEMNVSTLELGDSALYLCASSLRPTNEKLFFGSGTQLSVL.